This T cell receptor beta chain is drawn from a study of T cells in localized non-small cell lung cancer (dated by TCRdb to about 2020). Regarding the complete study: T cell repertoires of 200 to 300 early-stage NSCLC patients were analyzed, with tumors being compared against uninvolved tumor-adjacent lungs. A mean age of around 66 years was recorded for the NSCLC patients, of whom more than 120 were male and 95 to 110 were female. The cohort consisted of 200 to 300 treatment-naive NSCLC patients whose localized lung tumors had been resected.

The immunoSEQ Assay was used to sequence TCR beta CDR3 regions from DNA. Concerning the study's data processing: To compute T cell density, TCR beta template counts were normalized to usable DNA, which was estimated by amplifying housekeeping genes. Using the preseqR package, richness was estimated by extrapolating to 120,000 templates for tissue samples and 400,000 templates for PBMC samples. Clonality was defined as one minus Pielou's evenness. Differential abundance testing on productive amino-acid clonotypes, with a minimum total count of 5 and an alpha of 0.1, was used to identify tissue-enriched TCRs. The Jaccard Index and the Morisita Overlap Index were used to measure repertoire overlap between compartments. GLIPH grouped TCR beta CDR3s together with public tetramer-defined viral CDR3s, and a viral motif had to include at least three viral sequences and also show V-gene enrichment. Here the immuneACCESS table is served through TCRdb, limited to in-frame sequences with V and J called. Missing clones are a known gap in these copies; in checked studies unresolved V genes cover under half, and the rest lacks a known reason. V and J calls and clone size are copied from that table; D and trimming were computed from the DNA. The sample profile shows 26,000 or so clones; 88% of them were found once. In total, the top ten clones hold over 12% of the sample.

V is pared back by 3 bases and J by 6 bases, with 11 bases lying between the germline termini. Via the germline V gene, CDR1 is SGHNT and CDR2 YENEEA. The CDR3 spans 13 residues, from the cysteine through the phenylalanine. Just the 39-base CDR3 DNA is kept, in frame starting at base 1. At diagnosis, tumor, uninvolved tumor-adjacent lung and peripheral blood were collected and then preserved as a mix of FFPE and fresh-frozen material. For TCR repertoire profiling, blood samples were analyzed in the form of peripheral blood mononuclear cells. Worth noting for this clone: Its binding antigen is unknown. No base quality information exists; no much larger clone differs at one position.

Study-level results and caveats: A median of about 55 of the top 100 tumor clones were detected in paired uninvolved adjacent lung, and around 30 of these tumor clones were also found among the top 100 clones of the paired uninvolved adjacent lung. Because multi-region tumor sequencing was not performed, intratumor heterogeneity could not be ruled out. Uninvolved tumor-adjacent lung showed the highest T cell clonality, higher than tumor, which suggests more focused antigenic responses in the uninvolved tumor-adjacent lung. Higher blood T cell density associated with longer overall survival, while higher adjacent-lung clonality associated with shorter survival. Because of the exploratory design, TCR variables were selected using unadjusted p-values without false-discovery rate correction.

The sample was peripheral blood, taken before any cancer treatment. The chain links TRBV11-3 with TRBJ1-1; TRBD1 is possibly the D segment (5 matching bases). This clonotype was obtained from an older female donor with stage II squamous cell lung carcinoma. The CDR3 region reads CASSFRVRAEAFF. The DNA sequence is given as TGTGCCAGCAGCTTCAGGGTTCGCGCTGAAGCTTTCTTT. Outside the CDR3, residues come from the reference TRBV11-3 and TRBJ1-1 proteins, so the full variable domain is: EAGVVQSPRYKIIEKKQPVAFWCNPISGHNTLYWYLQNLGQGPELLIRYENEEAVDDSQLPKDRFSAERLKGVDSTLKIQPAELGDSAVYLCASSFRVRAEAFFGQGTRLTVV.